This TCR beta chain originates from a study of OX40 agonist ivuxolimab in advanced cancers. Study at large: Every patient in dose escalation had hepatocellular carcinoma, melanoma, renal cell or head and neck cancer. Broader study findings: CD4+ T cells averaged fewer expanded clones than CD8+ T cells.

Sequencing used immunoSEQ multiplex PCR; TCRdb keeps in-frame clones, though not all of them. This table holds about 99,000 clones, 90% to 95% found once. The CDR3 totals 16 residues. Germline values: CDR1 SGHTA, CDR2 FQGTGA. The V end lost 3 bases, the J end lost 4 bases, and 16 bases lay between the germline ends. Details on this clone: The target antigen is unknown.

Sequenced here: CD4+ or CD8+ T cells sorted from blood, sampled in a trial of the OX40 agonist ivuxolimab. This receptor was identified in an adult with an advanced solid tumor such as melanoma, head and neck, liver or kidney cancer. The chain employs TRBV7-3 and TRBJ2-1; D might be TRBD1 or TRBD2, each matching 6 bases. CDR3 nucleotide sequence: TGTGCCAGCAGCTTGGGGTATGGCGGGACATACAATGAGCAGTTCTTC. Translation gives CASSLGYGGTYNEQFF.